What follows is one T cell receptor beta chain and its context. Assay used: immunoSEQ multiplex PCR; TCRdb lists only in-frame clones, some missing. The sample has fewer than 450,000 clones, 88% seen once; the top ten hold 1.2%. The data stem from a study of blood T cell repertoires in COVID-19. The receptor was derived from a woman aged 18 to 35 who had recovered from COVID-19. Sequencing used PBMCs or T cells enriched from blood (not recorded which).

The CDR3 DNA reads as TGTGCCTGGGCCCCGGGTGATACGCAGTATTTT. It codes for CAWAPGDTQYF. The chain links TRBV30 to TRBJ2-3; D is unclear. The CDR3 sequence is 11 residues long. V lost 5 bases, J lost 6 bases, and 9 bases lay in between. Germline V gene sequence: CDR1 GTSNPN, CDR2 SVGIG (reference sequence).